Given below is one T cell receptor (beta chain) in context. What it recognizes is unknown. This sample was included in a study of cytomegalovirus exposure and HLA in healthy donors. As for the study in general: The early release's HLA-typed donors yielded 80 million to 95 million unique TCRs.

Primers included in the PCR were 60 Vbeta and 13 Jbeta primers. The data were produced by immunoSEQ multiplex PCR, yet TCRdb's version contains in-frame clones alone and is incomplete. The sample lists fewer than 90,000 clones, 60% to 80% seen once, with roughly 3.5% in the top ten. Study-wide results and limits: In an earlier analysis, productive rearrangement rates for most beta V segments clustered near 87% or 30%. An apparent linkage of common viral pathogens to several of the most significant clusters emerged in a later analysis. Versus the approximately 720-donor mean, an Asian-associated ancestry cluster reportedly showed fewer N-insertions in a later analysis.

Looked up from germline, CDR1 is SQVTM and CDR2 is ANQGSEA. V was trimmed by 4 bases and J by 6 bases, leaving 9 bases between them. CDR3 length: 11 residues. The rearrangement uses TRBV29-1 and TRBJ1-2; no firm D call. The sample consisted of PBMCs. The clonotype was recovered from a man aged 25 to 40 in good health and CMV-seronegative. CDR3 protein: CSVGLVDGYTF. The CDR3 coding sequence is TGCAGCGTTGGACTTGTGGATGGCTACACCTTC.